Described below is a single TCR beta chain sequence and its context. These data originate in a study of blood T cell repertoires in COVID-19. Study details: Sites in the United States, Italy and Spain provided acute and convalescent COVID-19 samples. Sources were T cells, B-cell-depleted T cells, or PBMCs; the material itself was cDNA or gDNA.

Source study methods: For nucleated cells, counts were estimated from reference gene primer amplification. Produced via immunoSEQ multiplex PCR; TCRdb's table is partial and in-frame only. V, J and clone size reflect that table, while D and trimming were determined from the DNA. Of about 17,000 clones listed, approximately 90% are singletons. Sample: peripheral blood. The clonotype was recovered from a man aged 45-65 years with active COVID-19.

This CDR3 is CASSFNGTQTEAFF. The CDR3 region has the DNA TGTGCCAGCAGCTTTAACGGGACACAGACTGAAGCTTTCTTT. The chain uses TRBV9 and TRBJ1-1, with D tentatively TRBD1 (6 bases). Germline V gene lookup returns CDR1 SGDLS and CDR2 YYNGEE. V was shortened by 4 bases and J by 5 bases, with 15 bases between the two germline ends. The CDR3 has 14 amino acids.